What follows is one T cell receptor beta chain and its context. Its antigen is not known. This entry belongs to a study of cytomegalovirus exposure and HLA in healthy donors. Trimming cost V 3 bases and J 0 bases; bases outside gene matches: 9. Germline loops: CDR1 GTSNPN, CDR2 SVGIG (reference sequence). This CDR3 spans 16 amino acids. Study results and limitations: Reported findings show TCR beta sequences accurately forecast HLA-A and HLA-B alleles in most subjects. Reportedly, a later analysis found an Asian-associated ancestry cluster had fewer N-insertions than the approximately 670-donor mean. Reportedly, cytomegalovirus status was diagnosed with high sensitivity and specificity. In a later analysis, HLA-associated beta chains showed higher expansion and lower generation probabilities than comparable chains.

Vbeta (60) and Jbeta (13) primers were used in the PCR. Profiled with immunoSEQ multiplex PCR; TCRdb holds only in-frame clones, not every one. The sample records 140,000 to 150,000 clones, over 60% being singletons. Sequencing input: PBMCs. This TCR was recovered from a woman aged 40 to 55 in good health and CMV-seronegative. The V gene is TRBV30, the J gene TRBJ2-7; 9 nucleotides line up with TRBD1. In nucleotides, the CDR3 is TGTGCCTGGAGGGACAGGGGTCGGGACATCTCCTACGAGCAGTACTTC. Protein sequence: CAWRDRGRDISYEQYF.